The 25 T cell receptor beta chains below were found in one sample sequenced in a study of blood T cell repertoires in COVID-19. The protocol was immunoSEQ multiplex PCR, while the TCRdb copy is restricted to in-frame clones and leaves out a portion. The sample consists of 150,000 to 200,000 clones, around nine tenths of them appearing once. The sample comprised peripheral blood. Receptors were obtained from a man aged 18 to 35 with active or convalescent COVID-19.

This chain connects TRBV19 to TRBJ1-6, with 7 bases identical to TRBD1. Germline CDR1 is LNHDA and CDR2 is SQIVND (reference sequence). Losses at the gene ends were 2 bases for V and 5 bases for J; bases not matched to a gene: 3. The CDR3 is 15 residues long. The CDR3: CASSIIDRDNSPLHF. The CDR3, as DNA: TGTGCCAGTAGTATAATCGACAGGGATAATTCACCCCTCCACTTT.

The V call is TRBV29-1, the J call TRBJ1-2; D is possibly TRBD1 (5 bases). This CDR3 is built from 18 residues. The germline gives CDR1 SQVTM, CDR2 ANQGSEA. Between the trimmed V and J ends, which lost 5 bases and 1 base, there was a span of 26 bases. The CDR3 sequence is CSVISQPYGHADNYGYTF. Here the CDR3 DNA reads TGCAGCGTTATCTCTCAGCCTTATGGACACGCAGATAACTATGGCTACACCTTC.

This clone was counted once. The chain carries TRBV4-1 and TRBJ1-2; D perhaps matches TRBD1 (5 bases). Trimming removed 0 bases from V and 5 bases from J, with 16 bases in between. This CDR3 region has 16 residues. CDR1 and CDR2 (germline): MGHRA, YSYEKL. In nucleotides, the CDR3 is TGCGCCAGCAGCCAAGATGGGGCCAGGACGGCGTATGGCTACACCTTC. Protein product: CASSQDGARTAYGYTF.

This chain joins TRBV10-3 and TRBJ2-5; 9 nucleotides align to TRBD1. CDR3 length equals 14 residues. Germline V CDR1 and CDR2: ENHRY, SYGVKD. The V and J ends lost 3 bases and 4 bases, in that order; junction bases with no gene match: 3. CDR3 in DNA: TGTGCCATCAGTGAAGACAGGGGGACAGAGACCCAGTACTTC. This gives the protein CAISEDRGTETQYF.

The chain couples TRBV11-2 to TRBJ1-4; D is unclear. The V gene lost 1 base and the J gene lost 13 bases, with 13 bases spanning the gap. The CDR3 contains 13 residues. The germline V gene has CDR1 SGHAT and CDR2 FQNNGV. CDR3 DNA: TGTGCCAGCAGCTTAGGGATGAGAGGGTCACTGTTTTTT. It specifies CASSLGMRGSLFF.

The chain couples TRBV6-5 to TRBJ2-3; D not resolved. Trimming stripped 5 bases from V and 6 bases from J, with 6 bases between. The length of the CDR3 is 11 residues. Germline V gene lookup returns CDR1 MNHEY and CDR2 SVGAGI. Written as DNA, the CDR3 is TGTGCCAGCAGTAACGGGGATACGCAGTATTTT. Encoded protein: CASSNGDTQYF.

This rearrangement joins TRBV18 to TRBJ1-1, with TRBD1 identical over 11 bases. The length of the CDR3 is 14 residues. Germline V gene sequence: CDR1 KGHSH, CDR2 LQKENI. The V segment lost 3 bases and the J segment 7 bases; nucleotides outside the gene matches: 4. The CDR3: CASSPGQGVFEAFF. The CDR3 nucleotides read TGTGCCAGCTCACCGGGACAGGGGGTTTTTGAAGCTTTCTTT.

The rearrangement uses TRBV19 and TRBJ2-1, with 7 positions matching TRBD2. Germline CDR1 is LNHDA and CDR2 is SQIVND (reference sequence). The CDR3 is made up of 17 amino acids. Germline trimming cut 1 base from V and 0 bases from J; bases unmatched to any gene: 6. The CDR3 is CASSIVRGGSSYNEQFF. The CDR3 DNA sequence: TGTGCCAGTAGTATAGTCCGCGGGGGTAGCTCCTACAATGAGCAGTTCTTC.

This chain joins TRBV10-3 and TRBJ2-3; 8 bases line up with TRBD2. The CDR3 contains 15 residues. Germline-derived CDR1 and CDR2 are ENHRY and SYGVKD. The trim removed 0 bases at V and 3 bases at J, leaving 2 bases unmatched. The CDR3 sequence is CAISESAGGTDTQYF. The CDR3, as DNA: TGTGCCATCAGTGAGTCGGCGGGGGGAACAGATACGCAGTATTTT.

This sequence joins TRBV3-1 (or the pseudogene TRBV3-2) and TRBJ1-6; 7 bases agree with TRBD1. Germline CDR1 LGHDT, CDR2 YNNKEL (reference sequence). This CDR3 is 17 amino acids long. The ends lost 1 base at V and 10 bases at J; junction bases unmatched: 13. CDR3 sequence: CASSQAETYRGQSPLHF. The CDR3 DNA reads as TGTGCCAGCAGCCAAGCGGAGACCTACAGGGGACAATCACCCCTCCACTTT.

This chain uses TRBV11-3 with TRBJ2-3, with 7 bases matching TRBD1. V was pared by 5 bases and J by 2 bases, with 10 bases of the junction left unmatched. Per the germline V gene, CDR1 is SGHNT and CDR2 is YENEEA. This CDR3 has 16 amino acids. Written as DNA, the CDR3 is TGTGCCAGCAGCCTTGGACAGGATTCCTACACAGATACGCAGTATTTT. It specifies CASSLGQDSYTDTQYF.

The chain links TRBV5-4 to TRBJ2-5, with 13 bases lining up with TRBD2. CDR1 SGHNT and CDR2 YYREEE come from the germline V gene (reference sequence). The CDR3 runs to 16 residues. Germline trimming cut 0 bases from V and 5 bases from J; bases unmatched to any gene: 4. CDR3 DNA sequence: TGTGCCAGCAGCTTGGTTACTAGCGGGGGGGCTGAGACCCAGTACTTC. This translates into CASSLVTSGGAETQYF.

The V gene is TRBV12-5, the J gene TRBJ2-2; TRBD2 is a possible D gene (6 bases). The germline V gene has CDR1 LGHNT and CDR2 FRNRAP. The CDR3 extends over 15 amino acids. V lost 5 bases and J lost 2, with 12 bases in between. CDR3 in amino acids: CASGTGLGNTGELFF. CDR3 nucleotide sequence: TGTGCTAGTGGTACGGGACTGGGTAACACCGGGGAGCTGTTTTTT.

V usage is TRBV5-6 and J usage is TRBJ1-1; D gene uncertain. The CDR3 runs 15 residues. Trimming pared 3 bases from V and 0 bases from J, leaving 12 bases between. Germline lookup yields CDR1 SGHDT and CDR2 YYEEEE. CDR3 coding DNA: TGTGCCAGCAGCTGGGGAGGCATAATGAACACTGAAGCTTTCTTT. It encodes CASSWGGIMNTEAFF.

This chain joins TRBV3-1 (or the pseudogene TRBV3-2) and TRBJ2-1; perhaps TRBD2 as D (6 bases). V shed 0 bases and J shed 6 bases, with 9 bases lying between them. Per the germline V gene, CDR1 is LGHDT and CDR2 is YNNKEL (reference sequence). The length of the CDR3 is 14 residues. CDR3 DNA sequence: TGTGCCAGCAGCCAAGAGGCCGGGGGCAATGAGCAGTTCTTC. This codes for CASSQEAGGNEQFF.

This chain joins TRBV9 and TRBJ2-1; the match to TRBD2 covers 9 bases. This CDR3 is 15 amino acids long. Trimming took 4 bases from V and 4 from J; bases not matched to a gene: 6. The V gene's germline CDR1 is SGDLS and CDR2 YYNGEE. CDR3 sequence reads: CASSPGLAGYNEQFF. CDR3 DNA: TGTGCCAGCAGCCCCGGGCTAGCGGGATACAATGAGCAGTTCTTC.

This clone has only a few counts. The CDR3 DNA reads as TGTGCCACCAGTGACTGGACAGGGGGATCCTACGAGCAGTACTTC. This sequence encodes CATSDWTGGSYEQYF. The chain joins TRBV24-1 to TRBJ2-7, with TRBD1 matching 10 bases. CDR3 size: 15 residues. Per the germline V gene, CDR1 is KGHDR and CDR2 is SFDVKD. V lost 4 bases and J lost 1; bases outside the gene matches: 3.

The chain joins TRBV5-6 to TRBJ1-1; 10 bases map to TRBD1. Germline V gives CDR1 SGHDT, CDR2 YYEEEE. There are 16 residues in the CDR3. V trimming: 2 bases; J trimming: 0 bases; junction bases outside the gene matches: 4. Here the CDR3 DNA reads TGTGCCAGCAGCTTTTCCGGGACAGGGGTGAACACTGAAGCTTTCTTT. Its protein product is CASSFSGTGVNTEAFF.

The chain combines TRBV27 with TRBJ2-1, with 9 bases that match TRBD2. The CDR3 spans 18 residues. Germline V gene sequence: CDR1 MNHEY, CDR2 SMNVEV (reference sequence). V gave up 2 bases and J gave up 6 bases; unmatched junction bases: 14. The CDR3 coding sequence is TGTGCCAGCAGTTTAACGGCTGGTCGGCTAGCGGGATTCAATGAGCAGTTCTTC. This sequence encodes CASSLTAGRLAGFNEQFF.

This chain links TRBV5-4 with TRBJ2-1; perhaps TRBD1 as D (5 bases). The CDR3 totals 14 residues. Germline CDR1 SGHNT, CDR2 YYREEE (reference sequence). The V end lost 0 bases, the J end lost 7 bases, and 11 bases lay between the germline ends. CDR3 sequence: CASSLGPQGNEQFF. DNA of the CDR3: TGTGCCAGCAGCTTGGGACCGCAGGGTAATGAGCAGTTCTTC.

This chain connects TRBV27 to TRBJ2-2; D is undetermined. With 3 bases removed from V and 6 bases from J, the gap between germline ends came to 8 bases. The germline V gene encodes CDR1 MNHEY and CDR2 SMNVEV (reference sequence). The CDR3 covers 13 residues. The CDR3 region is CASSFVFAGELFF. CDR3 sequence (DNA): TGTGCCAGCAGTTTCGTGTTCGCCGGGGAGCTGTTTTTT.

The V and J genes are TRBV19 and TRBJ2-2; 11 nucleotides align to TRBD1. Germline CDR1 LNHDA, CDR2 SQIVND (reference sequence). Trimming removed 4 bases from V and 5 bases from J; junction bases left unmatched: 6. CDR3 length: 16 residues. CDR3 in DNA: TGTGCCAGTAGTAGGAGGGGACAGGGGGGTACCGGGGAGCTGTTTTTT. Translation: CASSRRGQGGTGELFF.

CDR3 nucleotide sequence: TGCGCCAGCAGCTTGGCGGGGGGACGCTCACCCCTCCACTTT. As protein: CASSLAGGRSPLHF. The chain is built from TRBV5-1 and TRBJ1-6, with D maybe TRBD1 (5 bases). CDR3 length: 14 amino acids. In germline, CDR1 is SGHRS, CDR2 YFSETQ. V was pared by 0 bases and J by 10 bases, with 11 bases between.

This rearrangement joins TRBV28 to TRBJ2-7; 9 nucleotides align to TRBD1. J gave up 4 bases and V 5 bases, and 3 bases lay outside the gene matches. CDR3 size: 13 residues. Germline V gives CDR1 MDHEN, CDR2 SYDVKM. Written as DNA, the CDR3 is TGTGCCAGCAGTAGGACAGGGGTATACGAGCAGTACGTC. Translation: CASSRTGVYEQYV.

V is TRBV15 and J is TRBJ2-3; 11 bases line up with TRBD2. This CDR3 spans 18 amino acids. V gave up 0 bases and J gave up 4 bases; unmatched junction bases: 9. The germline V gene has CDR1 LNHNV and CDR2 YYDKDF (reference sequence). The CDR3 region is CATSRDDPLAGGPDTQYF. Here the CDR3 DNA reads TGTGCCACCAGCAGAGATGACCCCCTAGCGGGAGGCCCAGATACGCAGTATTTT.